This T cell receptor (beta chain) comes out of a study of cytomegalovirus exposure and HLA in healthy donors. Across the whole study: Early on, a data release was issued that held approximately 78 million unique TCRs from HLA-typed donors.

Germline values: CDR1 MNHNY, CDR2 SVGAGI (reference sequence). Trimming removed 7 bases at V and 2 bases at J, with 13 bases between. The CDR3 has 14 residues. Study-wide points: Prediction of most subjects' HLA-A and HLA-B alleles by TCR beta sequences was reportedly accurate. For cytomegalovirus status, the classifier reportedly gave diagnoses with high specificity and sensitivity.

PCR was performed using 60 Vbeta and 13 Jbeta primers. Data came from immunoSEQ multiplex PCR; TCRdb stores just in-frame clones and leaves some out. The data hold 95,000 to 150,000 clones, with 75% to 85% observed a single time. Comment on this clone: Its cognate antigen is unknown.

V and J are TRBV6-6 and TRBJ2-3, with D hard to call. This clonotype was obtained from a man aged 25-45 years in good health and CMV-seropositive. Source material: PBMCs. The DNA of the CDR3 is TGTGCCAGCATCTGGGCGCCCACCACAGATACGCAGTATTTT. This encodes CASIWAPTTDTQYF.